The clone carrying this T cell receptor (beta chain) was picked up a small number of times. Its matching antigen is unknown. This specimen comes from a study of cytotoxic CD8 clonotypes in ibrutinib-treated CLL. The CDR3 is 13 amino acids. Trimming stripped 2 bases from V and 12 bases from J, with 14 bases between. In germline, CDR1 is LNHDA, CDR2 SQIVND (reference sequence). Study-wide points: Clonality at baseline surpassed age-matched healthy donors and tracked circulating CD8+ T-cell counts. Clonality went higher at ibrutinib response and then dropped back toward baseline at progression.

Depths of 1 in 200,000 to 1 in 1 million T cells were the sequencing target. The assay was immunoSEQ multiplex PCR, and TCRdb's table has in-frame clones only and misses some. The data show some 200,000 clones, 75% to 80% seen once. This TCR was recovered from a human donor with chronic lymphocytic leukemia. The chain uses TRBV19 and TRBJ2-1; tentatively, D is TRBD1 or TRBD2 (5 bases each). Sequencing used PBMCs, obtained after 12 months of ibrutinib treatment. The CDR3 reads CASSISWDQRQFF. CDR3 nucleotide sequence: TGTGCCAGTAGTATATCCTGGGACCAGAGGCAGTTCTTC.